Listed below are T cell receptor beta chains from one sample, sequenced in a study of OX40 agonist ivuxolimab in advanced cancers. Clones were sequenced by immunoSEQ multiplex PCR, and TCRdb holds only the in-frame ones, with some missing. The sample has approximately 62,000 clones; approximately 86% are singletons. Sequences were derived from CD4+ or CD8+ T cells sorted from blood, sampled in a trial of the OX40 agonist ivuxolimab. Source of these receptors: an adult with an advanced solid tumor such as melanoma, head and neck, liver or kidney cancer. Each CDR3 is given with its conserved first and last residue. The D gene is left open where the match is weak. Some rows have no size entry. The others give once, few or many, or a class for an expanded clone.

j_call clone_size d_call v_call cdr3_aa cdr3_nt
TRBJ2-7 NA TRBD1 TRBV7-2 CASSLAGQGDEQYF TGTGCCAGCAGCTTAGCTGGACAGGGGGACGAGCAGTACTTC
TRBJ2-7 NA NA TRBV2 CASSKDRQSYEQYF TGTGCCAGCAGTAAAGACAGACAATCCTACGAGCAGTACTTC
TRBJ2-3 NA TRBD1 TRBV5-5 CASSTGQGATDTQYF TGTGCCAGCAGCACCGGACAGGGGGCTACAGATACGCAGTATTTT
TRBJ2-2 once NA TRBV7-8 CASSLRGGPGTGELFF TGTGCCAGCAGCCTAAGGGGGGGGCCGGGCACCGGGGAGCTGTTTTTT
TRBJ2-3 NA NA TRBV7-2 CASSFESVTQYF TGTGCCAGCAGCTTTGAATCGGTTACGCAGTATTTT
TRBJ1-2 once NA TRBV5-1 CASSLLAGQGWGYTF TGCGCCAGCAGCCTCCTCGCGGGGCAAGGTTGGGGCTACACCTTC
TRBJ2-7 NA TRBD2 TRBV11-2 CASSLEAGTRGSEQYF TGTGCCAGCAGCTTAGAGGCAGGGACTAGAGGGTCCGAGCAGTACTTC
TRBJ2-2 NA NA TRBV7-3 CASSTKMTGELFF TGTGCCAGCAGCACGAAGATGACCGGGGAGCTGTTTTTT
TRBJ2-7 once NA TRBV18 CASSPDQSEQYF TGTGCCAGCTCCCCTGACCAGAGCGAGCAGTACTTC
TRBJ2-1 NA TRBD1 TRBV27 CASSPRIRDRGNNEQFF TGTGCCAGCAGTCCACGGATAAGGGACAGGGGTAACAATGAGCAGTTCTTC
TRBJ1-2 NA NA TRBV20-1 CSAIGVAGYTF TGCAGTGCTATAGGGGTGGCTGGCTACACCTTC
TRBJ1-1 NA NA TRBV6-5 CASSSTVEAFF TGTGCCAGCAGTTCGACAGTTGAAGCTTTCTTT
TRBJ1-3 NA NA TRBV5-5 CASSSGGDSGNTIYF TGTGCCAGCAGCTCTGGAGGGGACTCAGGAAACACCATATATTTT
TRBJ2-5 once NA TRBV27 CASSLAGKETQYF TGTGCCAGCAGCCTGGCGGGTAAAGAGACCCAGTACTTC
TRBJ2-1 NA NA TRBV6-5 CASSLSVSYNEQFF TGTGCCAGCAGTCTGTCTGTCTCCTACAATGAGCAGTTCTTC
TRBJ2-3 few NA TRBV19 CASRRDGSTDTQYF TGTGCCAGTCGACGGGACGGAAGTACAGATACGCAGTATTTT
TRBJ1-4 NA TRBD1 TRBV6-1 CASREQGAGEKLFF TGTGCCAGCAGGGAACAGGGGGCTGGTGAAAAACTGTTTTTT
TRBJ1-1 NA NA TRBV9 CASTPGLVNTEAFF TGTGCCAGCACCCCTGGGTTAGTGAACACTGAAGCTTTCTTT
TRBJ1-2 NA NA TRBV19 CASSPTRTTYTF TGTGCCAGTAGCCCGACACGGACGACCTACACCTTC
TRBJ1-2 once NA TRBV7-2 CASSSTQGRGYTF TGTGCCAGCAGCTCCACCCAGGGAAGAGGCTACACCTTC
TRBJ1-5 few NA TRBV19 CAASPGGRGRQPQHF TGTGCCGCCAGTCCCGGCGGGAGGGGTCGTCAGCCCCAGCATTTT
TRBJ1-1 NA NA TRBV10-3 CAISDGQGVRTEAFF TGTGCCATCAGTGATGGTCAAGGTGTGCGGACTGAAGCTTTCTTT
TRBJ2-1 once NA TRBV28 CASSLSSRGLHEQFF TGTGCCAGCAGTTTATCATCCCGAGGGTTACATGAGCAGTTCTTC
TRBJ1-2 NA TRBD1 TRBV28 CATGRRDSRQYGGYTF TGTGCCACCGGACGCCGGGACAGCCGGCAGTATGGTGGCTACACCTTC
TRBJ1-5 NA TRBD1 TRBV28 CASSKTGQGNQPQHF TGTGCCAGCAGTAAGACGGGACAGGGGAATCAGCCCCAGCATTTT
TRBJ2-1 NA NA TRBV6-1 CASSERGSWSSYNEQFF TGTGCCAGCAGTGAAAGGGGGAGTTGGAGCTCCTACAATGAGCAGTTCTTC
TRBJ2-7 NA TRBD1 TRBV6-5 CASTPTGTYEQYF TGTGCCAGCACCCCGACAGGGACCTACGAGCAGTACTTC
TRBJ1-3 NA NA TRBV7-9 CASSQAAGDVGNTIYF TGTGCCAGCAGCCAGGCCGCGGGGGACGTCGGAAACACCATATATTTT
TRBJ2-3 once NA TRBV4-3 CASSQGATASSTDTQYF TGCGCCAGCAGCCAGGGAGCAACCGCCTCTAGCACAGATACGCAGTATTTT
TRBJ1-6 NA NA TRBV6-5 CASSQGSYNSPLHF TGTGCCAGCAGTCAGGGTTCCTATAATTCACCCCTCCACTTT
TRBJ1-2 NA TRBD1 TRBV5-6 CASSQDRAGYGYTF TGTGCCAGCAGTCAGGACAGGGCCGGCTATGGCTACACCTTC
TRBJ2-7 NA NA TRBV5-1 CASSLGDTRTYEQYF TGCGCCAGCAGCTTGGGCGACACAAGGACTTACGAGCAGTACTTC
TRBJ1-5 NA NA TRBV7-9 CASSWGVGTQPQHF TGTGCCAGCAGCTGGGGGGTGGGGACCCAGCCCCAGCATTTT
TRBJ2-1 NA NA TRBV5-4 CASSPSWIPSYNEQFF TGTGCCAGCAGCCCTTCATGGATTCCCTCCTACAATGAGCAGTTCTTC
TRBJ2-3 NA TRBD2 TRBV2 CASSELLAGGTDTQYF TGTGCCAGCAGTGAACTACTAGCGGGGGGCACAGATACGCAGTATTTT
TRBJ2-7 NA NA TRBV5-1 CASSLEGTTSEQYF TGCGCCAGCAGCTTGGAAGGGACAACGTCCGAGCAGTACTTC
TRBJ2-2 NA NA TRBV7-3 CASSFRGQRDFNTGELFF TGTGCCAGCAGCTTTCGCGGGCAACGGGACTTCAACACCGGGGAGCTGTTTTTT